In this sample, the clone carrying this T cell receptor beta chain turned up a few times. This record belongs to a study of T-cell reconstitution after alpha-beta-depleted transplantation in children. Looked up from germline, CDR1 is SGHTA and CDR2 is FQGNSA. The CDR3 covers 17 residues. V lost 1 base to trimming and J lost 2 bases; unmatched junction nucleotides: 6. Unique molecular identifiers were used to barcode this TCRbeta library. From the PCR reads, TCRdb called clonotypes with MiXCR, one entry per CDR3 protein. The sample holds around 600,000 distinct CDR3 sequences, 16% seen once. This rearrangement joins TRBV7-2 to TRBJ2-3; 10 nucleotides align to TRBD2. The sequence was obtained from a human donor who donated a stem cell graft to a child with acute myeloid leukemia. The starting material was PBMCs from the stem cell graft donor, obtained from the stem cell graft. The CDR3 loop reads CASSLGIAGGVTDTQYF. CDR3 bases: TGTGCCAGCAGCTTAGGGATAGCGGGGGGTGTCACAGATACGCAGTATTTT.